Following are 24 T cell receptor beta chains from one sample sequenced in a study of T cell responses to AZD1222 COVID-19 vaccine. Measured with immunoSEQ multiplex PCR; TCRdb has only the in-frame clones, and not every one. The sample carries around 170,000 clones, 88% recorded once. The sample here was peripheral blood, taken 28 days after the second AZD1222 dose. Receptor source: an adult who received the AZD1222 COVID-19 vaccine.

V usage is TRBV18 and J usage is TRBJ1-2; 8 nucleotides match TRBD1. The CDR3 is made up of 16 amino acids. The germline V gene encodes CDR1 KGHSH and CDR2 LQKENI. V trimming: 2 bases; J trimming: 4 bases; junction bases outside the gene matches: 9. The CDR3 here is CASSPEATGAGYGYTF. The CDR3 region has the DNA TGTGCCAGCTCACCAGAGGCGACAGGGGCAGGCTATGGCTACACCTTC. Variable domain in full (rest from reference TRBV18 and TRBJ1-2): NAGVMQNPRHLVRRRGQEARLRCSPMKGHSHVYWYRQLPEEGLKFMVYLQKENIIDESGMPKERFSAEFPKEGPSILRIQQVVRGDSAAYFCASSPEATGAGYGYTFGSGTRLTVV.

The gene calls are TRBV2 and TRBJ2-3; 8 bases agree with TRBD2. CDR1 and CDR2 from the germline V gene are SNHLY and FYNNEI. The CDR3 spans 14 residues. V gave up 4 bases and J gave up 5 bases; unmatched junction bases: 5. The CDR3 DNA is TGTGCCAGCAGTGTCGGGGGGGCCAAAGATACGCAGTATTTT. Translation gives CASSVGGAKDTQYF. Filled out from reference TRBV2 and TRBJ2-3, the complete variable domain reads EPEVTQTPSHQVTQMGQEVILRCVPISNHLYFYWYRQILGQKVEFLVSFYNNEISEKSEIFDDQFSVERPDGSNFTLKIRSTKLEDSAMYFCASSVGGAKDTQYFGPGTRLTVL.

This rearrangement joins TRBV12-5 to TRBJ2-1; D not resolved. The ends were cut back, 0 bases at V and 8 bases at J, with 11 bases in the middle. This CDR3 comprises 14 residues. Germline V CDR1 and CDR2: LGHNT, FRNRAP. The CDR3 protein is CASGLVVTLDEQFF. CDR3 nucleotides: TGTGCTAGTGGTTTGGTCGTAACTCTCGATGAGCAGTTCTTC.

The chain carries TRBV6-5 and TRBJ1-2; a possible D gene is TRBD1 (5 bases). The CDR3 is 12 amino acids. Trimming stripped 0 bases from V and 7 bases from J, with 6 bases between. Per germline, CDR1 MNHEY and CDR2 SVGAGI. In DNA, the CDR3 is TGTGCCAGCAGTTACTCTGGGGGTGGCTACACCTTC. Protein sequence: CASSYSGGGYTF.

In nucleotides, the CDR3 is TGTGCCAGCAGTTCTACTAGCGGGGGGGCCTATGAGCAGTTCTTC. Residues: CASSSTSGGAYEQFF. The rearrangement uses TRBV25-1 and TRBJ2-1; 13 bases are a match to TRBD2. Germline CDR1 is MGHDK and CDR2 is SYGVNS. The J segment lost 8 bases and the V segment lost 5 bases, leaving 6 bases of the junction unmatched. The CDR3 contains 15 residues.

The chain couples TRBV6-6 to TRBJ1-6; 9 bases match TRBD1. The germline V gene has CDR1 MNHNY and CDR2 SVGAGI (reference sequence). The CDR3 runs 17 residues. The V and J ends lost 5 bases and 6 bases, in that order; junction bases with no gene match: 11. In DNA, the CDR3 is TGTGCCAGCAGTCACCCCCCGGGACAGGGCTCTAATTCACCCCTCCACTTT. Translation gives CASSHPPGQGSNSPLHF.

This sequence joins TRBV6-5 and TRBJ1-2, with D perhaps matching TRBD1 (5 bases). The germline CDR1 and CDR2 sequences are MNHEY and SVGAGI. V dropped 7 bases and J dropped 1 base, with 10 bases sitting between them. The CDR3 loop spans 13 amino acids. The CDR3 DNA sequence: TGTGCCAGCATGGCCGGGGGTAACTATGGCTACACCTTC. This encodes CASMAGGNYGYTF.

CDR3 amino acids: CASSLSSPGYNGYTF. Written as DNA, the CDR3 is TGTGCCAGCAGTTTAAGCTCCCCAGGTTATAATGGCTACACCTTC. V usage is TRBV28 and J usage is TRBJ1-2; D is uncertain. Looked up from germline, CDR1 is MDHEN and CDR2 is SYDVKM. The CDR3 spans 15 residues. Trimming pared 2 bases from V and 6 bases from J, leaving 16 bases between.

J is TRBJ2-4 and V is TRBV28; no clear D gene. This CDR3 contains 14 residues. In germline, CDR1 is MDHEN, CDR2 SYDVKM. Trimming left V 2 bases short and J 6 bases short, with 11 bases between. DNA for the CDR3: TGTGCCAGCAGTTTAGACTCGACAAGAAACATTCAGTACTTC. Amino acids: CASSLDSTRNIQYF.

The chain links TRBV13 to TRBJ2-7; unclear D gene. Germline loops: CDR1 PRHDT, CDR2 FYEKMQ (reference sequence). V was trimmed by 1 base and J by 7 bases, leaving 8 bases between them. The CDR3 runs 12 residues. The CDR3 nucleotides are TGTGCCAGCAGCTTAGATCTGGGGGAGCAGTACTTC. Amino acid sequence: CASSLDLGEQYF.

This chain joins TRBV30 and TRBJ2-5, with TRBD2 matching over 9 bases. CDR3 length: 14 amino acids. Germline V lookup: CDR1 GTSNPN, CDR2 SVGIG (reference sequence). V dropped 2 bases and J dropped 4; count of bases not matched to a gene: 5. The CDR3 DNA sequence: TGTGCCTGGAGTCTGCGGGGGGGCGGAGAGACCCAGTACTTC. This codes for CAWSLRGGGETQYF.

The V call is TRBV18, the J call TRBJ2-5; TRBD1 is a possible D gene (5 bases). The V end lost 0 bases, the J end lost 2 bases, and 10 bases lay between the germline ends. The germline gives CDR1 KGHSH, CDR2 LQKENI. The length of the CDR3 is 15 residues. CDR3 DNA: TGTGCCAGCTCACCACCGGCGGCAGGGCAAGAGACCCAGTACTTC. Its translation is CASSPPAAGQETQYF.

This chain uses TRBV2 with TRBJ1-2; TRBD1 aligns across 8 bases. V was clipped by 8 bases and J by 4 bases; unmatched bases: 12. Germline CDR1 is SNHLY and CDR2 is FYNNEI. The CDR3 totals 15 residues. CDR3 loop: CASSQDPGTGYGYTF. The CDR3 DNA reads as TGTGCCAGCTCCCAGGACCCCGGGACAGGCTATGGCTACACCTTC.

Only a few counts were recorded for this clone. The genes are TRBV5-6 and TRBJ2-7; D uncertain. Germline loops: CDR1 SGHDT, CDR2 YYEEEE. This CDR3 has 11 amino acids. V was cut by 3 bases and J by 4 bases, with 5 bases left in between. Written as DNA, the CDR3 is TGTGCCAGCAGCTCCCAGTACGAGCAGTACTTC. Its protein product is CASSSQYEQYF. Together with reference TRBV5-6 and TRBJ2-7, the CDR3 gives the full variable domain: DAGVTQSPTHLIKTRGQQVTLRCSPKSGHDTVSWYQQALGQGPQFIFQYYEEEERQRGNFPDRFSGHQFPNYSSELNVNALLLGDSALYLCASSSQYEQYFGPGTRLTVT.

This clone appeared once. This rearrangement joins TRBV5-1 to TRBJ2-3, with 8 bases fitting TRBD2. CDR1 and CDR2 from the germline V gene are SGHRS and YFSETQ. After removal of 3 bases from V and 2 bases from J, the junction contained 5 bases not matched to a gene. CDR3 size: 15 residues. The CDR3 DNA reads as TGCGCCAGCAGCTCCGGACTAGCCACCACAGATACGCAGTATTTT. Translating it yields CASSSGLATTDTQYF.

This clone showed up just a few times. The V gene is TRBV5-1, the J gene TRBJ2-7; D gene unclear. The CDR3 extends over 15 amino acids. V was trimmed by 1 base and J by 4 bases, leaving 15 bases between them. Looked up from germline, CDR1 is SGHRS and CDR2 is YFSETQ. The CDR3 nucleotides are TGCGCCAGCAGCTTGATCAGTGGGATCGTGTACGAGCAGTACTTC. Amino acid sequence: CASSLISGIVYEQYF. Complete variable domain (other parts from reference TRBV5-1 and TRBJ2-7): KAGVTQTPRYLIKTRGQQVTLSCSPISGHRSVSWYQQTPGQGLQFLFEYFSETQRNKGNFPGRFSGRQFSNSRSEMNVSTLELGDSALYLCASSLISGIVYEQYFGPGTRLTVT.

This rearrangement joins TRBV10-1 to TRBJ1-5; 7 bases map to TRBD1. Germline CDR1 is WNHNN and CDR2 is SYGVQD (reference sequence). This CDR3 is 16 amino acids long. Losses at the gene ends were 7 bases for V and 1 base for J; bases not matched to a gene: 10. This CDR3 is CASTATGTVSNQPQHF. The CDR3 DNA reads TGCGCCAGCACCGCGACCGGGACAGTGAGCAATCAGCCCCAGCATTTT.

The genes are TRBV25-1 and TRBJ1-6; D not certain. Trimming stripped 1 base from V and 10 bases from J, with 14 bases between. Germline loops: CDR1 MGHDK, CDR2 SYGVNS. This CDR3 region has 15 residues. CDR3 loop: CASSELGPTGSPLHF. The CDR3 region has the DNA TGTGCCAGCAGTGAATTAGGCCCGACTGGGTCACCCCTCCACTTT. Combining the CDR3 with reference TRBV25-1 and TRBJ1-6 gives the whole variable domain EADIYQTPRYLVIGTGKKITLECSQTMGHDKMYWYQQDPGMELHLIHYSYGVNSTEKGDLSSESTVSRIRTEHFPLTLESARPSHTSQYLCASSELGPTGSPLHFGNGTRLTVT.

This chain connects TRBV4-1 to TRBJ1-2; 7 nucleotides match TRBD1. The V segment lost 2 bases and the J segment 2 bases; nucleotides outside the gene matches: 5. CDR1 MGHRA and CDR2 YSYEKL come from the germline V gene. The CDR3 sequence is 15 residues long. The CDR3 spells CASSQQGQDNYGYTF. Written as DNA, the CDR3 is TGCGCCAGCAGCCAACAAGGACAGGACAACTATGGCTACACCTTC.

The V and J genes are TRBV19 and TRBJ1-1; D ambiguous. This CDR3 has 13 residues. V was clipped by 5 bases and J by 0 bases, with 7 bases between them. Germline-derived CDR1 and CDR2 are LNHDA and SQIVND (reference sequence). In DNA form, the CDR3 reads TGTGCCAGTAGTGAGGGTTTGAACACTGAAGCTTTCTTT. Translating it yields CASSEGLNTEAFF.

The chain has TRBV15 and TRBJ1-5, with 8 bases aligning to TRBD1. The germline V gene encodes CDR1 LNHNV and CDR2 YYDKDF (reference sequence). The CDR3 is made up of 16 amino acids. V lost 5 bases to trimming and J lost 7 bases; unmatched junction nucleotides: 13. The DNA of the CDR3 is TGTGCCACCAGCGAAAGGGGCAGGGGGCGAGGACAGCCCCAGCATTTT. Amino acid sequence: CATSERGRGRGQPQHF. The whole variable domain, filled in from reference TRBV15 and TRBJ1-5, reads DAMVIQNPRYQVTQFGKPVTLSCSQTLNHNVMYWYQQKSSQAPKLLFHYYDKDFNNEADTPDNFQSRRPNTSFCFLDIRSPGLGDTAMYLCATSERGRGRGQPQHFGDGTRLSIL.

The chain uses TRBV19 and TRBJ1-5; 7 nucleotides line up with TRBD1. CDR3 length: 14 residues. Germline assignment: CDR1 LNHDA and CDR2 SQIVND (reference sequence). J gave up 1 base and V 5 bases, and 2 bases lay outside the gene matches. The CDR3 here is CASSEQGSNQPQHF. CDR3 DNA sequence: TGTGCCAGTAGTGAACAGGGGAGCAATCAGCCCCAGCATTTT.

V usage is TRBV5-8 and J usage is TRBJ1-4; no firm D call. This CDR3 comprises 13 residues. Germline CDR1 and CDR2: SGHTS and YDEGEE. Trimming removed 1 base from V and 5 bases from J, with 6 bases in between. CDR3 residues: CASSLSLNEKLFF. CDR3 sequence (DNA): TGTGCCAGCAGCTTGAGCTTGAATGAAAAACTGTTTTTT.

This chain links TRBV28 with TRBJ1-6, with a weak D call TRBD1 (5 bases). The CDR3 spans 14 residues. The ends were cut back, 5 bases at V and 3 bases at J, with 8 bases in the middle. Germline V CDR1 and CDR2: MDHEN, SYDVKM. CDR3 sequence: CASSGGDYNSPLHF. The CDR3, as DNA: TGTGCCAGCAGTGGGGGAGACTATAATTCACCCCTCCACTTT.